This T cell receptor (beta chain) was captured by sequencing in a study of shared clonotypes between healthy human individuals. Every unsorted PBMC PCR replicate was loaded with 300 to 350 ng DNA, around 30,000 T cell genomes. TCRdb keeps only in-frame clones here, not all; method: immunoSEQ multiplex PCR. This sample has nearly 500,000 clones, with about 79% found just once. Healthy HIV-negative adults without recent acute infections or vaccinations served as donors. The donors, all of them Caucasian adults, lived in Nashville, Tennessee. V lost 5 bases, J lost 4 bases, and 11 bases stayed unmatched. Per the germline V gene, CDR1 is SEHNR and CDR2 is FQNEAQ (reference sequence). The CDR3 spans 16 residues.

The sample was PBMCs. The TCR sequence derives from a middle-aged woman in good health. Some clones in this sample may be carry-over from other donors' samples. J is TRBJ2-5 and V is TRBV7-9; 9 bases are a match to TRBD1. DNA of the CDR3: TGTGCCAGCAGCAGAAGACAGGGGGAAGGAGGAGAGACCCAGTACTTC. It translates to CASSRRQGEGGETQYF.